The source of this TCR beta chain is a study of T-cell reconstitution after alpha-beta-depleted transplantation in children. Broader study findings: A year post-transplant, T-cell counts and diversity derived mostly from newly produced T cells. By about two months after transplant, alpha-beta T cells reportedly arose from several hundred graft clones that had expanded. The high TCRbeta diversity at day 60 in some patients came from surviving recipient T cells and thymic progenitors.

The authors prepared the TCRbeta library with unique molecular identifiers. TCRdb analysed the PCR reads with MiXCR anew, one entry per CDR3 protein. The sample contains about 460,000 distinct CDR3 sequences, 9.5% to 12% of which appear only once. Turning to this clonotype: The antigen remains unidentified.

CDR1 MDHEN and CDR2 SYDVKM come from the germline V gene. The length of the CDR3 is 15 residues. Trimming removed 6 bases at V and 6 bases at J, with 21 bases between. Sequencing used PBMCs, mostly from graft donor cells, obtained 180 days after TCRalphabeta/CD19-depleted stem cell transplant. The sequence was collected from a female patient aged 2 to 10 who had a stem cell transplant for aplastic anemia, so the T cells may come from the graft donor. V gene TRBV28 combines with J gene TRBJ2-7; tentatively, D is TRBD1 or TRBD2 (5 bases each). The CDR3 reads CASSSGAEGSREQYF. As DNA, the CDR3 is TGTGCCAGCAGCTCCGGGGCCGAGGGGTCTCGCGAGCAGTACTTC.